The 24 T cell receptor beta chains below come from one sample, sequenced in a study of blood T cell repertoires in COVID-19 (dated by TCRdb to about 2020). Library generation was performed with the immunoSEQ multiplex PCR assay. TCRdb provides this immuneACCESS table in a form limited to in-frame rearrangements. Some clones are lacking; in checked studies, under half of them reflect an unresolved V gene, and why the rest are absent is not known. Here the sample has more than 300,000 clones; around 83% occur a single time. The top ten clones comprise approximately 1.3% of the sample. The sample taken for sequencing was peripheral blood. These TCRs come from a woman aged 50 to 60 with acute or convalescent COVID-19.

This clone has just one count. The chain links TRBV14 to TRBJ1-1, with 7 bases fitting TRBD1. Per the germline V gene, CDR1 is SGHDN and CDR2 is FVKESK. The CDR3 contains 13 residues. Trimming at V came to 1 base and at J to 4 bases, leaving 0 bases not matched to a gene. CDR3 in DNA: TGTGCCAGCAGCCAAGCAGGGGGCACTGAAGCTTTCTTT. It encodes CASSQAGGTEAFF.

The chain joins TRBV30 to TRBJ1-4, with TRBD1 matching over 10 bases. Trimming cost V 5 bases and J 8 bases; bases outside gene matches: 5. The CDR3 contains 13 residues. Germline CDR1 and CDR2: GTSNPN and SVGIG (reference sequence). The CDR3 spells CAWRDRGKEKLFF. CDR3 bases: TGTGCCTGGCGGGACAGGGGAAAGGAAAAACTGTTTTTT.

The J gene is TRBJ2-1, the V gene TRBV28, with 13 bases fitting TRBD2. V was clipped by 3 bases and J by 6 bases; unmatched bases: 2. The germline V gene encodes CDR1 MDHEN and CDR2 SYDVKM. CDR3 size: 15 residues. The CDR3 nucleotides read TGTGCCAGCAGTTTGGGACTAGCGGGGATCAATGAGCAGTTCTTC. This codes for CASSLGLAGINEQFF.

V usage is TRBV12-3 or TRBV12-4 and J usage is TRBJ1-6; TRBD1 agrees at 8 bases. The CDR3 consists of 12 residues. V dropped 8 bases and J dropped 9; count of bases not matched to a gene: 3. CDR3 sequence: CASRQGSSPLHF. The CDR3 DNA reads TGTGCCAGCCGACAGGGGAGTTCACCCCTCCACTTT.

The chain is built from TRBV27 and TRBJ2-5, with TRBD2 as a possible D gene (6 bases). From germline, CDR1 is MNHEY and CDR2 SMNVEV (reference sequence). The CDR3 has 15 amino acids. Trimming took 0 bases from V and 4 from J, leaving 12 bases between them. In DNA, the CDR3 is TGTGCCAGCAGTTTATCGTGGGGAGGTGGAGAGACCCAGTACTTC. Its translation: CASSLSWGGGETQYF.

V usage is TRBV4-2 and J usage is TRBJ2-3, with D possibly being TRBD1 (6 bases). V was cut by 0 bases and J by 4 bases, with 8 bases left in between. CDR3 length: 14 residues. Germline values: CDR1 LGHNA, CDR2 YNFKEQ. The CDR3 spells CASSQDRGSDTQYF. CDR3 bases: TGTGCCAGCAGCCAAGACAGGGGCTCAGATACGCAGTATTTT.

This chain links TRBV10-3 with TRBJ2-3; TRBD2 matches at 8 bases. This CDR3 comprises 14 residues. CDR1 is ENHRY, CDR2 SYGVKD, per germline. Trimming at V came to 10 bases and at J to 3 bases, leaving 9 bases not matched to a gene. The CDR3 DNA sequence: TGTGCCACCCAGTGGGCGGGAGGAACAGATACGCAGTATTTT. Protein: CATQWAGGTDTQYF.

The chain employs TRBV6-5 and TRBJ1-1, with 8 positions matching TRBD1. This CDR3 has 14 residues. Germline CDR1 MNHEY, CDR2 SVGAGI. Losses at the gene ends were 5 bases for V and 5 bases for J; bases not matched to a gene: 7. CDR3 bases: TGTGCCAGCAGTCCCCTTAACAGGGGGACTGAAGCTTTCTTT. Translation: CASSPLNRGTEAFF.

The rearrangement links TRBV5-5 to TRBJ2-7, with D possibly being TRBD1 (5 bases). V lost 4 bases and J lost 3, with 23 bases in between. The CDR3 has 17 amino acids. Germline V lookup: CDR1 SGHKS, CDR2 YYEKEE (reference sequence). The CDR3 protein is CASSPRAWAGQDYEQYF. The CDR3 region has the DNA TGTGCCAGCAGCCCCCGTGCTTGGGCAGGGCAAGACTACGAGCAGTACTTC. Variable domain in full (rest from reference TRBV5-5 and TRBJ2-7): DAGVTQSPTHLIKTRGQQVTLRCSPISGHKSVSWYQQVLGQGPQFIFQYYEKEERGRGNFPDRFSARQFPNYSSELNVNALLLGDSALYLCASSPRAWAGQDYEQYFGPGTRLTVT.

Regarding this clone: In the same sample, other DNA sequences code for this CDR3. This chain connects TRBV6-5 to TRBJ1-1; TRBD1 is a possible D gene (5 bases). V gave up 2 bases and J gave up 1 base, with 8 bases separating them. The V gene's germline CDR1 is MNHEY and CDR2 SVGAGI. This CDR3 is built from 14 residues. The CDR3 DNA sequence: TGTGCCAGCAGTTACGGAACAGGGAACACTGAAGCTTTCTTT. Translation gives CASSYGTGNTEAFF.

The V gene is TRBV24-1, the J gene TRBJ1-5; TRBD1 might be the D (6 bases). Germline CDR1 is KGHDR and CDR2 is SFDVKD. V was trimmed by 4 bases and J by 6 bases, leaving 15 bases between them. CDR3 length: 15 amino acids. The CDR3 sequence is CATSDHTGKSQPQHF. In DNA form, the CDR3 reads TGTGCCACCAGTGACCACACAGGGAAGAGTCAGCCCCAGCATTTT.

This CDR3 reads CASSLALNRGENIQYF. The CDR3 DNA reads TGCGCCAGCAGCTTGGCTCTCAACAGGGGGGAAAACATTCAGTACTTC. The chain combines TRBV5-1 with TRBJ2-4, with TRBD1 matching over 8 bases. The J segment lost 5 bases and the V segment lost 0 bases, leaving 7 bases of the junction unmatched. Per the germline V gene, CDR1 is SGHRS and CDR2 is YFSETQ. The CDR3 is made up of 16 amino acids.

The V and J genes are TRBV14 and TRBJ1-1; D unclear. V shed 1 base and J shed 3 bases, with 6 bases lying between them. This CDR3 contains 13 residues. Germline V gene lookup returns CDR1 SGHDN and CDR2 FVKESK. The CDR3 bases are TGTGCCAGCAGCCAAGGAGTATACACTGAAGCTTTCTTT. The encoded protein is CASSQGVYTEAFF.

V gene TRBV11-3 combines with J gene TRBJ2-7; possibly TRBD2 for D (5 bases). Germline CDR1 SGHNT, CDR2 YENEEA. CDR3 length equals 15 residues. Trimming left V 2 bases short and J 0 bases short, with 11 bases between. The CDR3 DNA is TGTGCCAGCAGCTTACGTGGAGCGGCCTCCTACGAGCAGTACTTC. Its translation: CASSLRGAASYEQYF.

The gene calls are TRBV5-1 and TRBJ1-2; 8 bases align to TRBD1. Germline V gene data show CDR1 as SGHRS and CDR2 as YFSETQ. The CDR3 runs to 13 residues. J lost 6 bases, V lost 4 bases, and 5 bases had no gene match. CDR3 loop: CASSTDRGNGYTF. The CDR3 DNA sequence: TGCGCCAGCAGCACCGACAGGGGCAATGGCTACACCTTC.

This chain joins TRBV19 and TRBJ1-4, with D unresolved. Germline V gene sequence: CDR1 LNHDA, CDR2 SQIVND (reference sequence). The CDR3 runs 15 residues. Between the trimmed V and J ends, which lost 3 bases and 5 bases, there was a span of 13 bases. CDR3 sequence: CASSMTFVGNEKLFF. In DNA, the CDR3 is TGTGCCAGTAGTATGACGTTCGTCGGGAATGAAAAACTGTTTTTT.

The chain combines TRBV11-2 with TRBJ2-2; possibly TRBD1 for D (6 bases). CDR1 and CDR2 (germline): SGHAT, FQNNGV. This CDR3 contains 13 residues. Trimming removed 5 bases from V and 6 bases from J, with 10 bases in between. The CDR3 bases are TGTGCCAGCAGCACCCCAGGGGCCGGGGAGCTGTTTTTT. Protein product: CASSTPGAGELFF.

The chain uses TRBV30 and TRBJ2-7, with D possibly matching TRBD2 (5 bases). Per germline, CDR1 GTSNPN and CDR2 SVGIG (reference sequence). The V and J ends lost 4 bases and 4 bases respectively, with 11 bases between them. CDR3 length: 12 amino acids. The CDR3 is CAWMGGLYEQYF. The CDR3 nucleotides are TGTGCCTGGATGGGCGGGTTGTACGAGCAGTACTTC.

CDR3 sequence (DNA): TGTGCCAGCAGTCGCGGGGGGGCCCCTGAGCAGTTCTTC. Residues: CASSRGGAPEQFF. The rearrangement links TRBV2 to TRBJ2-1; TRBD2 matches 9 bases. Germline V gene sequence: CDR1 SNHLY, CDR2 FYNNEI. Trimming took 5 bases from V and 9 from J; bases not matched to a gene: 5. The CDR3 has 13 amino acids.

This clone appeared a single time. The CDR3 reads CASMLSPGDSYEQYV. DNA for the CDR3: TGTGCCAGCATGCTATCCCCCGGTGACTCCTACGAGCAGTACGTC. The chain has TRBV2 and TRBJ2-7, with D unclear. Trimming cost V 7 bases and J 0 bases, with 16 bases left between them. The CDR3 extends over 15 amino acids. Germline-derived CDR1 and CDR2 are SNHLY and FYNNEI.

V is TRBV7-3 and J is TRBJ1-1; D is possibly TRBD1 (5 bases). Trimming stripped 5 bases from V and 0 bases from J, with 16 bases between. The CDR3 has 16 amino acids. Germline CDR1 SGHTA, CDR2 FQGTGA. For the CDR3, the DNA is TGTGCCAGCAGCCCGATTGGCAGGGTGATGAACACTGAAGCTTTCTTT. Translating gives CASSPIGRVMNTEAFF.

This clone is a singleton in its sample. The chain links TRBV7-9 to TRBJ1-4, with no clear D. V was pared by 3 bases and J by 5 bases, with 7 bases between. This CDR3 has 13 residues. Germline V gene sequence: CDR1 SEHNR, CDR2 FQNEAQ (reference sequence). CDR3 residues: CASSFGDNEKLFF. In DNA, the CDR3 is TGTGCCAGCAGCTTCGGAGACAATGAAAAACTGTTTTTT. The variable domain in full, completed from reference TRBV7-9 and TRBJ1-4, reads DTGVSQNPRHKITKRGQNVTFRCDPISEHNRLYWYRQTLGQGPEFLTYFQNEAQLEKSRLLSDRFSAERPKGSFSTLEIQRTEQGDSAMYLCASSFGDNEKLFFGSGTQLSVL.

This sequence joins TRBV27 and TRBJ2-3; 12 positions match TRBD1. The ends lost 6 bases at V and 6 bases at J; junction bases unmatched: 7. CDR1 MNHEY and CDR2 SMNVEV come from the germline V gene (reference sequence). The CDR3 has 15 amino acids. The CDR3 coding sequence is TGTGCCAGCAGCTCGTGGGGACAGGGGGCCGATACGCAGTATTTT. It translates to CASSSWGQGADTQYF.

This chain connects TRBV3-1 (or the pseudogene TRBV3-2) to TRBJ1-6, with a possible D match to TRBD1 (6 bases). Germline V CDR1 and CDR2: LGHDT, YNNKEL (reference sequence). The CDR3 is 15 residues long. Trimming took off 2 bases at V and 7 bases at J, with 12 bases between the two ends. CDR3 nucleotide sequence: TGTGCCAGCAGCCAAATGGAGGACAGAAATTCACCCCTCCACTTT. Translation gives CASSQMEDRNSPLHF.